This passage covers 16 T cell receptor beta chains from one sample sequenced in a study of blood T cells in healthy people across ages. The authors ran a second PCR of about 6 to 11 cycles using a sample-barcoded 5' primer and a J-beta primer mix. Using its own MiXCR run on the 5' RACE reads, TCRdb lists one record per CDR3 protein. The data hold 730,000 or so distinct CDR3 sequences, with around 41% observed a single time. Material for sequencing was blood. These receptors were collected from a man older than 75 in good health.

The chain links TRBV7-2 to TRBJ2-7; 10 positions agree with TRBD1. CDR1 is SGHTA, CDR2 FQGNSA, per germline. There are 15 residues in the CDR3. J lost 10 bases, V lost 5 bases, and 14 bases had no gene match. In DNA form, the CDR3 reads TGTGCCAGCAGCCTGGGACAGGGGACCCCCTTTGATCAGTACTTC. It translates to CASSLGQGTPFDQYF. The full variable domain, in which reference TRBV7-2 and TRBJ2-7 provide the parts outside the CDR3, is GAGVSQSPSNKVTEKGKDVELRCDPISGHTALYWYRQSLGQGLEFLIYFQGNSAPDKSGLPSDRFSAERTGGSVSTLTIQRTQQEDSAVYLCASSLGQGTPFDQYFGPGTRLTVT.

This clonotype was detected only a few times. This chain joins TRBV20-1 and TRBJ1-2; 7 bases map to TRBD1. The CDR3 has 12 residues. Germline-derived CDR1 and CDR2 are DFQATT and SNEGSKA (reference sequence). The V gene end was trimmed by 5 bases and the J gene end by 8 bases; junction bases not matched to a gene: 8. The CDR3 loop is CSAPTGESGYTF. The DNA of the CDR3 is TGCAGTGCTCCCACAGGGGAGAGCGGCTACACCTTC.

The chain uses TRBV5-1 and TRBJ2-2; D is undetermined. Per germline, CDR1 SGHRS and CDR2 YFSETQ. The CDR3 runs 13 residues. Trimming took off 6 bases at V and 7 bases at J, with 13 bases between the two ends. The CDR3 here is CASIDAVGGELFF. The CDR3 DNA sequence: TGCGCCAGCATTGACGCGGTCGGCGGGGAGCTGTTTTTT.

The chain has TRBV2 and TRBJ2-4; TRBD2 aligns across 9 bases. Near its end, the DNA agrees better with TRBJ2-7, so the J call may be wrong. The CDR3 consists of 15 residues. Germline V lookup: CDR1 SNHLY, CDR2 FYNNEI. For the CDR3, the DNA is TGTGCCAGCAGGCGGGGGGGCCTAGAGAAATACGAGCAGTACTTC. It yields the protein CASRRGGLEKYEQYF.

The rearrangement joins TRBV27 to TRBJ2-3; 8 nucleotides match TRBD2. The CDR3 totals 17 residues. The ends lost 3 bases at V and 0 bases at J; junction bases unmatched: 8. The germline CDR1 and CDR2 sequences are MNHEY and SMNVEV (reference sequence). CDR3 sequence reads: CASSFGGVSLSTDTQYF. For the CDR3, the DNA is TGTGCCAGCAGTTTCGGGGGGGTATCACTCAGCACAGATACGCAGTATTTT.

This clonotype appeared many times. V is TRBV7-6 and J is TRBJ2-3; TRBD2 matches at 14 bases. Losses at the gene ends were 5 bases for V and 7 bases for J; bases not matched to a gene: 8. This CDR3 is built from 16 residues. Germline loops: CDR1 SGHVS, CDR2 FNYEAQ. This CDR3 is CASSQTSGRAQNTQYF. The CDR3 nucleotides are TGTGCCAGCAGCCAGACTAGCGGGAGGGCCCAGAATACGCAGTATTTT. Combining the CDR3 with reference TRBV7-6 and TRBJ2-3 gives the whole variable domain GAGVSQSPRYKVTKRGQDVALRCDPISGHVSLYWYRQALGQGPEFLTYFNYEAQQDKSGLPNDRFSAERPEGSISTLTIQRTEQRDSAMYRCASSQTSGRAQNTQYFGPGTRLTVL.

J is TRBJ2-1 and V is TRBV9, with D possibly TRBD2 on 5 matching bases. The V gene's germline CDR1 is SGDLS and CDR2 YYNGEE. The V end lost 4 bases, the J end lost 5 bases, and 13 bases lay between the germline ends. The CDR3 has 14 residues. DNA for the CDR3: TGTGCCAGCAGCCCCTCGGGGTTCCACAATGAGCAGTTCTTC. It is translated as CASSPSGFHNEQFF.

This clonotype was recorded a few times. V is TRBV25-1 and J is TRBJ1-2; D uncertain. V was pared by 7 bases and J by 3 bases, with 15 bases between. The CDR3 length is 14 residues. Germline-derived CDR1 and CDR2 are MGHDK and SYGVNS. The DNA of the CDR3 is TGTGCCAGCATCGACGGGGATGGGTACTATGGCTACACCTTC. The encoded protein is CASIDGDGYYGYTF.

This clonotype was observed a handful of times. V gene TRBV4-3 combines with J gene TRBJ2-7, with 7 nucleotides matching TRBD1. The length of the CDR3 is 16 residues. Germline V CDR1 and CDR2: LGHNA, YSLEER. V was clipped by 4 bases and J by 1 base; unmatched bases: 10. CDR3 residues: CASSRGDRDRSYEQYF. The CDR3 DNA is TGCGCCAGCAGCCGGGGAGACAGGGACCGATCCTACGAGCAGTACTTC.

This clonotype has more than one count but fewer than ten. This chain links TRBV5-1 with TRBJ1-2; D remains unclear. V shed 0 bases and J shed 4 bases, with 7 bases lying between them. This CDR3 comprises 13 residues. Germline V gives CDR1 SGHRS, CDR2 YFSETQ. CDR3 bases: TGCGCCAGCAGCTTGGACAGCATCTATGGCTACACCTTC. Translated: CASSLDSIYGYTF.

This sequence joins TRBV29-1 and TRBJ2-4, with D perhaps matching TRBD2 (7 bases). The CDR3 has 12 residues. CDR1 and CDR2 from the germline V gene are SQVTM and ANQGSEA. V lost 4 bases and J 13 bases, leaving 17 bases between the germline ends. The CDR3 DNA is TGCAGCGTTGGGGGGGGCGCGGGAGAGCAGTACTTC. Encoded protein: CSVGGGAGEQYF. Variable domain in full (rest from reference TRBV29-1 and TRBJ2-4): SAVISQKPSRDICQRGTSLTIQCQVDSQVTMMFWYRQQPGQSLTLIATANQGSEATYESGFVIDKFPISRPNLTFSTLTVSNMSPEDSSIYLCSVGGGAGEQYFGAGTRLSVL.

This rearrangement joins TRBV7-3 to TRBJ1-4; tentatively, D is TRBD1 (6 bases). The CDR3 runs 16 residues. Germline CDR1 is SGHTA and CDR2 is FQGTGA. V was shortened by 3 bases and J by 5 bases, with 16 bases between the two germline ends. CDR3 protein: CASSLGAGSSNEKLFF. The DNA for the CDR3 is TGTGCCAGCAGCTTGGGGGCGGGGAGCAGCAATGAAAAACTGTTTTTT.

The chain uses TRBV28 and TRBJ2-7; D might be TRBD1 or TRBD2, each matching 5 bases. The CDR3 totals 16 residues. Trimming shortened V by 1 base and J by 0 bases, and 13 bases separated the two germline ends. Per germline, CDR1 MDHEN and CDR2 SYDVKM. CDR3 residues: CASSLYGGISSYEQYF. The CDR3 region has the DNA TGTGCCAGCAGTTTATATGGGGGTATTAGCTCCTACGAGCAGTACTTC.

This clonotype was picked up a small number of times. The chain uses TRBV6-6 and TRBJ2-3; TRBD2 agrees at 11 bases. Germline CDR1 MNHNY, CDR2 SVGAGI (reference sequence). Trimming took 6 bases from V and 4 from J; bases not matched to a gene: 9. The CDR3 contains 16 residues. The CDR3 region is CASRLLAGGLSDTQYF. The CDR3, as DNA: TGTGCCAGCAGACTTTTAGCGGGGGGGCTCTCAGATACGCAGTATTTT.

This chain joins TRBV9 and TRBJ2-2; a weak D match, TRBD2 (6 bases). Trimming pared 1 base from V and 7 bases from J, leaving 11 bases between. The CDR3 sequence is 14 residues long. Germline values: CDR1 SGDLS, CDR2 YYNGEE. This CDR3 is CASSVRGLSGELFF. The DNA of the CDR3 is TGTGCCAGCAGCGTAAGGGGACTGAGCGGGGAGCTGTTTTTT. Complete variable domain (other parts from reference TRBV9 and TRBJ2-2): DSGVTQTPKHLITATGQRVTLRCSPRSGDLSVYWYQQSLDQGLQFLIQYYNGEERAKGNILERFSAQQFPDLHSELNLSSLELGDSALYFCASSVRGLSGELFFGEGSRLTVL.

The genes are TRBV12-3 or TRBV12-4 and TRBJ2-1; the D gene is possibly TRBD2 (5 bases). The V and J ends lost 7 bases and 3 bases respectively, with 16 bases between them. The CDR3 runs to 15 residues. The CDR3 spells CASTRKAASYNEQFF. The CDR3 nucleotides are TGTGCCAGCACCCGGAAAGCGGCGAGCTACAATGAGCAGTTCTTC.